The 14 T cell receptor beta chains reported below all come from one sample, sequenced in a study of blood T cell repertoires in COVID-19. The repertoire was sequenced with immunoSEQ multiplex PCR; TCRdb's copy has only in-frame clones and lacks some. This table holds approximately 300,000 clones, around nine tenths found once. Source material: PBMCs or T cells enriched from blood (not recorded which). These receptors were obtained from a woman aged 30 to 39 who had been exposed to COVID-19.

CDR3 DNA: TGTGCCATCAGTGAGCTAGCGGGGTGGACCTACAATGAGCAGTTCTTC. Protein sequence: CAISELAGWTYNEQFF. The V call is TRBV10-3, the J call TRBJ2-1; TRBD2 agrees at 9 bases. The CDR3 has 16 residues. After removal of 2 bases from V and 2 bases from J, the junction contained 4 bases not matched to a gene. Germline V gene lookup returns CDR1 ENHRY and CDR2 SYGVKD.

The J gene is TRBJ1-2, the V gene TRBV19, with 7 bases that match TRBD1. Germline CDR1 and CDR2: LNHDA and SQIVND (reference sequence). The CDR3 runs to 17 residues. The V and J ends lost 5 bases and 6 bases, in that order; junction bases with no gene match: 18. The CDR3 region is CASSAGRGRDAWNGYTF. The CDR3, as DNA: TGTGCCAGTAGTGCCGGAAGGGGGCGGGATGCGTGGAATGGCTACACCTTC.

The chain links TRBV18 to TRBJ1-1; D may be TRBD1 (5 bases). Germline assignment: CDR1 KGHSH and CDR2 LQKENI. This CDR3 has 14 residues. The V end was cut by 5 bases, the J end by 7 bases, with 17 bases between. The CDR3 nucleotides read TGTGCCAGCTCATCCAACGGGGGAGTCTTTGAAGCTTTCTTT. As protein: CASSSNGGVFEAFF.

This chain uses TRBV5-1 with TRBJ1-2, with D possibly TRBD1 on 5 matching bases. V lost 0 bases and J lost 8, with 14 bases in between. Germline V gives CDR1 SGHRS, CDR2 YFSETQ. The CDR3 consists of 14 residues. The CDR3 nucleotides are TGCGCCAGCAGCTTGGCAGGGTCGGGGAGGGGCTACACCTTC. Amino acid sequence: CASSLAGSGRGYTF.

The chain's CDR3 is CAISEDRGTQPQHF. DNA for the CDR3: TGTGCCATCAGTGAGGACAGGGGTACTCAGCCCCAGCATTTT. The chain uses TRBV10-3 and TRBJ1-5; 8 positions agree with TRBD1. Per the germline V gene, CDR1 is ENHRY and CDR2 is SYGVKD. The CDR3 contains 14 residues. Unmatched junction bases numbered 3, after V lost 2 bases and J lost 6 bases.

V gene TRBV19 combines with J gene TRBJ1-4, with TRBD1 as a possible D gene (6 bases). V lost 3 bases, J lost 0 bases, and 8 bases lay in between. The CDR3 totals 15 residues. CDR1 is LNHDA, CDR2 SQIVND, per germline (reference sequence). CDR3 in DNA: TGTGCCAGTAGTATTCGGACAGCAACTAATGAAAAACTGTTTTTT. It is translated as CASSIRTATNEKLFF.

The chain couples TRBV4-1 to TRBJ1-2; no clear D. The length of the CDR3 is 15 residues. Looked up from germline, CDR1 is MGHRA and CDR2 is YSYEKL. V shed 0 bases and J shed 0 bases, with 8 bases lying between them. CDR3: CASSQDSQANYGYTF. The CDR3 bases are TGCGCCAGCAGCCAAGACAGCCAGGCTAACTATGGCTACACCTTC.

The CDR3 coding sequence is TGCGCCAGCAGCCAAGGCGGGACTAGCGATCACAAAAACATTCAGTACTTC. Protein sequence: CASSQGGTSDHKNIQYF. The chain couples TRBV4-1 to TRBJ2-4; 10 positions agree with TRBD2. Germline V lookup: CDR1 MGHRA, CDR2 YSYEKL. The CDR3 is 17 residues long. V gave up 1 base and J gave up 3 bases; unmatched junction bases: 6.

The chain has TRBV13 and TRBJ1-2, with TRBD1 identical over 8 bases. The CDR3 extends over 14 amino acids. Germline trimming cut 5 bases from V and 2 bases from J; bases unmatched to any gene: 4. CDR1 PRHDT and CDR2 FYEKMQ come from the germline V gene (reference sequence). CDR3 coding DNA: TGTGCCAGCAGCCCACGACAGGGGAACTATGGCTACACCTTC. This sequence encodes CASSPRQGNYGYTF.

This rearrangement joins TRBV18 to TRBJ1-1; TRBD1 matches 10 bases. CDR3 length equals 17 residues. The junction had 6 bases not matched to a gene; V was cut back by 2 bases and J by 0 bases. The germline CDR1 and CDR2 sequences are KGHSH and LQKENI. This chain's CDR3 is CASSPGTGVLLNTEAFF. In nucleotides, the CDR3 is TGTGCCAGCTCACCAGGGACAGGGGTTCTCCTGAACACTGAAGCTTTCTTT. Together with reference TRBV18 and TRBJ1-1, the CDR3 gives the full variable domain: NAGVMQNPRHLVRRRGQEARLRCSPMKGHSHVYWYRQLPEEGLKFMVYLQKENIIDESGMPKERFSAEFPKEGPSILRIQQVVRGDSAAYFCASSPGTGVLLNTEAFFGQGTRLTVV.

The CDR3 region has the DNA TGTGCCAGCAGCTTAGGACCGGGGAGCCATAATTCACCCCTCCACTTT. This encodes CASSLGPGSHNSPLHF. The rearrangement uses TRBV13 and TRBJ1-6; no definite D call. The CDR3 extends over 16 amino acids. Trimming left V 0 bases short and J 5 bases short, with 11 bases between. CDR1 and CDR2 (germline): PRHDT, FYEKMQ (reference sequence).

CDR3 nucleotides: TGCGCCAGCAGCTTGGATGGGACAGGGGGCAACGAGCAGTACTTC. It yields the protein CASSLDGTGGNEQYF. The V gene is TRBV5-1, the J gene TRBJ2-7; 12 bases are shared with TRBD1. CDR1 is SGHRS, CDR2 YFSETQ, per germline. Trimming at V came to 0 bases and at J to 5 bases, leaving 3 bases not matched to a gene. The CDR3 runs 15 residues.

The CDR3 sequence: CSVRVHAKETQYF. CDR3 nucleotide sequence: TGCAGCGTACGGGTGCACGCGAAGGAGACCCAGTACTTC. The rearrangement joins TRBV29-1 to TRBJ2-5; D gene unclear. This CDR3 spans 13 amino acids. Between the trimmed V and J ends, which lost 6 bases and 5 bases, there was a span of 16 bases. Germline lookup yields CDR1 SQVTM and CDR2 ANQGSEA. Using reference TRBV29-1 and TRBJ2-5 for the parts outside the CDR3, the full variable domain is SAVISQKPSRDICQRGTSLTIQCQVDSQVTMMFWYRQQPGQSLTLIATANQGSEATYESGFVIDKFPISRPNLTFSTLTVSNMSPEDSSIYLCSVRVHAKETQYFGPGTRLLVL.

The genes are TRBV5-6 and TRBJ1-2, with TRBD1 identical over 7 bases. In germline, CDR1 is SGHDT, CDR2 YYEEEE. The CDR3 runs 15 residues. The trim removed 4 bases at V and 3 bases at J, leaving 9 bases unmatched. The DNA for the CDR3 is TGTGCCAGCAGCCCGAACCCCGGGACAGACTATGGCTACACCTTC. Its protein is CASSPNPGTDYGYTF.